The 2 T cell receptor beta chains in this list originate from one sample, sequenced in a study of OX40 agonist ivuxolimab in advanced cancers. Libraries were prepared by immunoSEQ multiplex PCR; TCRdb keeps only in-frame clonotypes and omits some of them. Of around 80,000 clones listed, 90% to 95% were seen once; the top ten hold 20%. This material consisted of CD4+ or CD8+ T cells sorted from blood, taken in a trial of the OX40 agonist ivuxolimab. The receptors derive from an adult with an advanced solid tumor such as melanoma, head and neck, liver or kidney cancer.

The rearrangement uses TRBV2 and TRBJ2-7; D might be TRBD1 (6 bases). This CDR3 comprises 15 residues. V gave up 8 bases and J gave up 5 bases, with 22 bases separating them. Germline CDR1 and CDR2: SNHLY and FYNNEI. The chain's CDR3 is CASEPTPNRDDEQYF. The CDR3, as DNA: TGTGCCAGCGAACCCACCCCGAACAGGGATGACGAGCAGTACTTC.

The chain links TRBV9 to TRBJ2-7; 8 nucleotides align to TRBD1. Losses at the gene ends were 0 bases for V and 3 bases for J; bases not matched to a gene: 8. Germline V gives CDR1 SGDLS, CDR2 YYNGEE. CDR3 length: 16 amino acids. The CDR3 sequence: CASSVEGQESFYEQYF. The CDR3 nucleotides read TGTGCCAGCAGCGTAGAGGGACAGGAGTCCTTCTACGAGCAGTACTTC.